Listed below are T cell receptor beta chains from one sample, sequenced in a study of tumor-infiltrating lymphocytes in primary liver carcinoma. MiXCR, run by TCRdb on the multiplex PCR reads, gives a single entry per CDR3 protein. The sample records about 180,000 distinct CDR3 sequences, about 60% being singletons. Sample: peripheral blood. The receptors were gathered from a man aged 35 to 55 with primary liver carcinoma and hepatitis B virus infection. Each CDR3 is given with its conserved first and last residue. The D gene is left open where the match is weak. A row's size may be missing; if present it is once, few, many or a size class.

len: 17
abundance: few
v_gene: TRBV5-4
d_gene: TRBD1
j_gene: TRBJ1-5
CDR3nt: TGTGCCAGCAGCTTGGCCAGGCAGGGGGCCCCCCGTGAACCCCAGCATTTT
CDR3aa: CASSLARQGAPREPQHF

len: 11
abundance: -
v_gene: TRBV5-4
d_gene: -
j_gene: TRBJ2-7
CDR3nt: TGTGCCAGCAGCCAGGGACACGAGCAGTACTTC
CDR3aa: CASSQGHEQYF

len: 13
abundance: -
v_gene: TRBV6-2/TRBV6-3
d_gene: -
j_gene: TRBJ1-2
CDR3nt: TGTGCCAGCAGCCCAGGACAGCAATATGGCTGCACCTTC
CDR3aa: CASSPGQQYGCTF

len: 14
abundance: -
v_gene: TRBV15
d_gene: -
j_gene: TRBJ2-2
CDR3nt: TGTGCCACCGCCCGGGACTTGAACACCGGGGAGCTGTTTTTT
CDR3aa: CATARDLNTGELFF

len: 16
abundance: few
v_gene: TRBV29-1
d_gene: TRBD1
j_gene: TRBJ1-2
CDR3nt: TGCAGCGTCGCAACCCTATCGGACAGGGGGCCGAATGGCTACACCTTC
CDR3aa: CSVATLSDRGPNGYTF

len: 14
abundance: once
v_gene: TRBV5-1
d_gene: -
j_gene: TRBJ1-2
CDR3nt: TGCGCCAGCAGCACTCCGGACCGCGGGGATGGCTACACCTTC
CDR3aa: CASSTPDRGDGYTF

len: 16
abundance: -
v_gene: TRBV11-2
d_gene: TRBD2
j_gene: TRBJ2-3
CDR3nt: TGTGCCAGTAGTTTAGAAGGGACTAGCGGCACAGATACGCGGTATTTT
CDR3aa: CASSLEGTSGTDTRYF

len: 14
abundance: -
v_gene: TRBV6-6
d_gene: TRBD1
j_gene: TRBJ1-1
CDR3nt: TGTGCCAGCAGAGGGACAGGGGGCTTTCTCGAAGCTTTCTTT
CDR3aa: CASRGTGGFLEAFF

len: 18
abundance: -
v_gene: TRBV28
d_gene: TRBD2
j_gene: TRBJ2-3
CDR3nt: TGTGCCAGCAGTTCTTCAATAGCGGGTCCAACTAGCACAGATACGCAGTATTTT
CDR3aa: CASSSSIAGPTSTDTQYF

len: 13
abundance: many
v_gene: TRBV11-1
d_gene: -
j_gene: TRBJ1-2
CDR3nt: TGTGCCAGCAGCCCCGGACCAGACTATGGCTACACCTTC
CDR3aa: CASSPGPDYGYTF